This entry lists 27 T cell receptor beta chains sequenced from one sample in a study of cytomegalovirus exposure and HLA in healthy donors. Vbeta (60) and Jbeta (13) primers were used in the PCR. Sequenced by immunoSEQ multiplex PCR; TCRdb stores in-frame clones only, minus some. This repertoire shows more than 150,000 clones, 70% to 85% found once; its top ten account for roughly 1.5%. The sample comprised PBMCs. The receptors were sampled from a man aged 18 to 30 in good health and CMV-seronegative.

The chain joins TRBV11-3 to TRBJ2-1; D possibly corresponds to TRBD2 (5 bases). The CDR3 is 12 residues long. V gave up 1 base and J gave up 15 bases, with 13 bases separating them. Germline CDR1 and CDR2: SGHNT and YENEEA. CDR3 DNA: TGTGCCAGCAGCTTAGTCAGCGGTTTGCCGTTCTTC. Translation: CASSLVSGLPFF. Full variable domain (rest looked up from reference TRBV11-3 and TRBJ2-1): EAGVVQSPRYKIIEKKQPVAFWCNPISGHNTLYWYLQNLGQGPELLIRYENEEAVDDSQLPKDRFSAERLKGVDSTLKIQPAELGDSAVYLCASSLVSGLPFFGPGTRLTVL.

The chain combines TRBV9 with TRBJ2-3; TRBD2 aligns across 7 bases. The CDR3 consists of 15 residues. With 0 bases clipped from V and 2 bases from J, the junction kept 3 bases outside the gene matches. Germline-derived CDR1 and CDR2 are SGDLS and YYNGEE. The CDR3 DNA sequence: TGTGCCAGCAGCGTAGAAGGGACTAACACAGATACGCAGTATTTT. This sequence encodes CASSVEGTNTDTQYF.

The chain uses TRBV7-3 and TRBJ2-5; the D gene is possibly TRBD1 (6 bases). Germline V CDR1 and CDR2: SGHTA, FQGTGA. Trimming took 5 bases from V and 0 from J, leaving 13 bases between them. CDR3 size: 15 residues. CDR3 coding DNA: TGTGCCAGCAGCCCCCTCACAGGGAACCAAGAGACCCAGTACTTC. This translates into CASSPLTGNQETQYF.

The chain recombines TRBV7-3 with TRBJ2-7; a possible D gene is TRBD2 (6 bases). The germline CDR1 and CDR2 sequences are SGHTA and FQGTGA. The V and J ends lost 0 bases and 5 bases respectively, with 8 bases between them. The CDR3 runs to 13 residues. The CDR3 coding sequence is TGTGCCAGCAGCTTAACGACTAGAGACGAGCAGTACTTC. It translates to CASSLTTRDEQYF.

Points on this clone: Additional DNA sequences in this sample encode the identical CDR3. The J gene is TRBJ2-1, the V gene TRBV2, with 7 bases aligning to TRBD2. The CDR3 is 18 residues long. The V and J ends lost 5 bases and 8 bases, in that order; junction bases with no gene match: 21. Germline loops: CDR1 SNHLY, CDR2 FYNNEI. The CDR3 DNA follows: TGTGCCAGCAGTCATCCGGGGCTAGCGGTATCTTCCTGGGATGAGCAGTTCTTC. This translates into CASSHPGLAVSSWDEQFF.

The rearrangement joins TRBV9 to TRBJ2-3; D perhaps matches TRBD1 (6 bases). CDR3 length: 15 residues. Deletions cut 0 bases from V and 2 bases from J, with 10 bases between. Looked up from germline, CDR1 is SGDLS and CDR2 is YYNGEE. CDR3 coding DNA: TGTGCCAGCAGCGTAGACAGGGTAACCACAGATACGCAGTATTTT. It specifies CASSVDRVTTDTQYF.

V gene TRBV19 combines with J gene TRBJ2-7; weak D call: TRBD1 (6 bases). V was cut by 4 bases and J by 2 bases, with 9 bases left in between. The germline gives CDR1 LNHDA, CDR2 SQIVND (reference sequence). CDR3 size: 13 residues. CDR3 DNA sequence: TGTGCCAGTAGTAAGGGACAAGCCTACGAGCAGTACTTC. Its translation: CASSKGQAYEQYF. The full variable domain, rest sourced from reference TRBV19 and TRBJ2-7, is DGGITQSPKYLFRKEGQNVTLSCEQNLNHDAMYWYRQDPGQGLRLIYYSQIVNDFQKGDIAEGYSVSREKKESFPLTVTSAQKNPTAFYLCASSKGQAYEQYFGPGTRLTVT.

This clone was picked up a small number of times. V usage is TRBV5-1 and J usage is TRBJ1-2; 7 bases are a match to TRBD1. Looked up from germline, CDR1 is SGHRS and CDR2 is YFSETQ. The CDR3 is made up of 15 amino acids. J lost 5 bases, V lost 2 bases, and 9 bases had no gene match. The CDR3 loop reads CASSLHRGSKYGYTF. CDR3 in DNA: TGCGCCAGCAGCTTACACAGGGGATCGAAATATGGCTACACCTTC. The full variable domain, rest sourced from reference TRBV5-1 and TRBJ1-2, is KAGVTQTPRYLIKTRGQQVTLSCSPISGHRSVSWYQQTPGQGLQFLFEYFSETQRNKGNFPGRFSGRQFSNSRSEMNVSTLELGDSALYLCASSLHRGSKYGYTFGSGTRLTVV.

This chain uses TRBV4-1 with TRBJ1-2; 8 bases are shared with TRBD1. Germline loops: CDR1 MGHRA, CDR2 YSYEKL. The trim removed 4 bases at V and 3 bases at J, leaving 10 bases unmatched. CDR3 size: 16 residues. CDR3 in amino acids: CASSRTGQGADYGYTF. CDR3 nucleotides: TGCGCCAGCAGCCGGACAGGGCAGGGGGCTGACTATGGCTACACCTTC.

This clone was observed a few times. J is TRBJ1-5 and V is TRBV6-5; maybe TRBD1 (5 bases). Germline V lookup: CDR1 MNHEY, CDR2 SVGAGI. Trimming took off 2 bases at V and 3 bases at J, with 8 bases between the two ends. The CDR3 is 14 residues long. The CDR3 DNA sequence: TGTGCCAGCAGTTACGACAGCAACAATCAGCCCCAGCATTTT. Protein sequence: CASSYDSNNQPQHF.

The rearrangement links TRBV6-5 to TRBJ2-1, with 9 bases lining up with TRBD2. This CDR3 comprises 15 residues. V shed 2 bases and J 5 bases; nucleotides not matched to a gene: 4. In germline, CDR1 is MNHEY, CDR2 SVGAGI. CDR3 sequence reads: CASSYLPSGDNEQFF. The CDR3 nucleotides are TGTGCCAGCAGTTACCTACCTAGCGGGGACAATGAGCAGTTCTTC.

This chain connects TRBV18 to TRBJ2-7, with D tentatively TRBD1 (5 bases). Trimming took off 3 bases at V and 3 bases at J, with 9 bases between the two ends. The CDR3 spans 13 residues. Germline loops: CDR1 KGHSH, CDR2 LQKENI. CDR3 region: CASSPAGNYEQYF. The CDR3 DNA is TGTGCCAGCTCACCCGCAGGGAACTACGAGCAGTACTTC.

V gene TRBV9 combines with J gene TRBJ2-2, with 7 bases fitting TRBD1. This CDR3 is built from 16 residues. Germline V gene sequence: CDR1 SGDLS, CDR2 YYNGEE. The V and J ends lost 3 bases and 3 bases, in that order; junction bases with no gene match: 8. CDR3 sequence (DNA): TGTGCCAGCAGCGGGCCACTGACAGGGTACACCGGGGAGCTGTTTTTT. Protein sequence: CASSGPLTGYTGELFF.

The chain employs TRBV28 and TRBJ1-2; 8 nucleotides agree with TRBD1. Germline V CDR1 and CDR2: MDHEN, SYDVKM. The V and J ends lost 2 bases and 6 bases, in that order; junction bases with no gene match: 11. This CDR3 comprises 16 residues. CDR3 in amino acids: CASSLGTGPPRDGYTF. The DNA of the CDR3 is TGTGCCAGCAGTTTAGGGACAGGACCTCCTCGGGATGGCTACACCTTC.

This clone was detected a few times. This rearrangement joins TRBV27 to TRBJ1-5, with 9 bases that match TRBD1. Unmatched junction bases numbered 7, after V lost 6 bases and J lost 4 bases. The CDR3 contains 15 residues. CDR1 is MNHEY and CDR2 is SMNVEV in the germline V gene (reference sequence). The CDR3 loop is CASSPKDRGNQPQHF. The CDR3 bases are TGTGCCAGCAGCCCAAAGGACAGGGGTAATCAGCCCCAGCATTTT.

The chain has TRBV28 and TRBJ2-1, with D uncertain. The CDR3 is 14 amino acids. Trimming left V 2 bases short and J 6 bases short, with 11 bases between. Germline CDR1 is MDHEN and CDR2 is SYDVKM. The CDR3 spells CASSLAPPPNEQFF. For the CDR3, the DNA is TGTGCCAGCAGTTTAGCGCCTCCCCCCAATGAGCAGTTCTTC.

This chain uses TRBV25-1 with TRBJ2-3; 7 positions agree with TRBD2. After removal of 6 bases from V and 14 bases from J, the junction contained 17 bases not matched to a gene. The CDR3 runs to 14 residues. Germline V gene lookup returns CDR1 MGHDK and CDR2 SYGVNS. Here the CDR3 reads CASSSTATSDWRYF. The CDR3 DNA sequence: TGTGCCAGCAGCTCGACGGCAACTAGCGATTGGCGGTATTTT.

The chain combines TRBV13 with TRBJ2-5; D possibly corresponds to TRBD2 (5 bases). Trimming removed 0 bases at V and 5 bases at J, with 13 bases between. The CDR3 is 15 amino acids. Per germline, CDR1 PRHDT and CDR2 FYEKMQ (reference sequence). The CDR3 reads CASSLGVRGYETQYF. CDR3 DNA: TGTGCCAGCAGCTTAGGCGTCCGGGGATACGAGACCCAGTACTTC.

The chain couples TRBV19 to TRBJ1-3; TRBD1 might be the D (6 bases). Between the trimmed V and J ends, which lost 5 bases and 1 base, there was a span of 12 bases. Germline values: CDR1 LNHDA, CDR2 SQIVND (reference sequence). The CDR3 spans 15 residues. The CDR3 loop is CASSGNRASGNTIYF. Here the CDR3 DNA reads TGTGCCAGTAGTGGGAACAGGGCGTCTGGAAACACCATATATTTT.

DNA for the CDR3: TGCGCCAGCAGCGACAGGGGGAACACTGAAGCTTTCTTT. It is translated as CASSDRGNTEAFF. The chain joins TRBV4-3 to TRBJ1-1; 8 bases line up with TRBD1. The CDR3 runs to 13 residues. V lost 5 bases and J lost 1; bases outside the gene matches: 0. In germline, CDR1 is LGHNA, CDR2 YSLEER.

The V call is TRBV5-1, the J call TRBJ2-1; D is unresolved. V dropped 1 base and J dropped 4 bases, with 21 bases sitting between them. The CDR3 has 18 amino acids. The germline V gene has CDR1 SGHRS and CDR2 YFSETQ. CDR3 coding DNA: TGCGCCAGCAGCTTGTGGGCCGTAGAGCAGACACTTTACAATGAGCAGTTCTTC. Residues: CASSLWAVEQTLYNEQFF.

This clone was detected a few times. The gene calls are TRBV5-1 and TRBJ2-7; 10 nucleotides line up with TRBD2. The V gene end was trimmed by 0 bases and the J gene end by 2 bases; junction bases not matched to a gene: 8. The CDR3 totals 17 residues. Germline loops: CDR1 SGHRS, CDR2 YFSETQ. This chain's CDR3 is CASSLVSTSGNAYEQYF. CDR3 DNA: TGCGCCAGCAGCTTGGTATCAACTAGCGGGAATGCCTACGAGCAGTACTTC.

There are a few counts of this clone. CDR3 region: CASSELFSSPLHF. Here the CDR3 DNA reads TGTGCCAGCAGTGAACTTTTTAGTTCACCCCTCCACTTT. V gene TRBV25-1 combines with J gene TRBJ1-6; D is unresolved. The length of the CDR3 is 13 residues. The germline V and J ends were trimmed by 2 bases and 9 bases, with 8 bases remaining between them. In germline, CDR1 is MGHDK, CDR2 SYGVNS.

The V and J genes are TRBV11-2 and TRBJ2-7, with D perhaps TRBD1 (6 bases). This CDR3 contains 17 residues. V dropped 5 bases and J dropped 2 bases, with 22 bases sitting between them. Per germline, CDR1 SGHAT and CDR2 FQNNGV. The DNA of the CDR3 is TGTGCCAGCAGCCCTATATCCCGGACGGGACATCCCTACGAGCAGTACTTC. Translation: CASSPISRTGHPYEQYF.

The sample holds one count of this clone. J is TRBJ1-6 and V is TRBV30, with TRBD1 as a possible D gene (5 bases). Germline V gives CDR1 GTSNPN, CDR2 SVGIG (reference sequence). The CDR3 has 14 amino acids. V dropped 2 bases and J dropped 7 bases, with 12 bases sitting between them. CDR3 protein: CAWSRGIVNSPLHF. In nucleotides, the CDR3 is TGTGCCTGGAGTCGGGGGATAGTAAATTCACCCCTCCACTTT.

This clone was counted between two and nine times. V usage is TRBV5-6 and J usage is TRBJ1-3, with TRBD1 as a possible D gene (6 bases). Germline V gene sequence: CDR1 SGHDT, CDR2 YYEEEE. CDR3 length: 15 residues. Between the trimmed V and J ends, which lost 1 base and 2 bases, there was a span of 10 bases. In DNA form, the CDR3 reads TGTGCCAGCAGCTTGTACAGGGTAGCTGGAAACACCATATATTTT. Its protein is CASSLYRVAGNTIYF.

The chain recombines TRBV6-5 with TRBJ1-1; a possible D gene is TRBD1 (6 bases). Germline V CDR1 and CDR2: MNHEY, SVGAGI. Trimming shortened V by 0 bases and J by 1 base, and 9 bases separated the two germline ends. The CDR3 totals 15 residues. CDR3 coding DNA: TGTGCCAGCAGTTACTCAGGACAGACGAACACTGAAGCTTTCTTT. It specifies CASSYSGQTNTEAFF.